This T cell receptor (beta chain) was profiled in a study of T cells in Graves' hyperthyroidism and ophthalmopathy. General study findings and limits: Ophthalmopathy was separated from stable hyperthyroidism by a 13 V-J model.

The V end was cut by 3 bases, the J end by 5 bases, with 14 bases between. This CDR3 has 15 amino acids. Per the germline V gene, CDR1 is LNHDA and CDR2 is SQIVND (reference sequence). About this clonotype: Its matching antigen is unknown.

If no ophthalmopathy progression occurred within 18 months, Graves' hyperthyroidism was stable. RNA transcripts gave rise to amplified TCR beta CDR3 regions. RT-PCR in the first round (using the HTBI primer set) targeted the TCR CDR3. In TCRdb, the multiplex PCR reads were re-called with MiXCR into one record per CDR3 protein. The sample has about 540,000 distinct CDR3 sequences; just over 45% are singletons. The sequence was obtained from a woman younger than 35 with Graves' hyperthyroidism. The specimen was peripheral blood or thyroid tissue (not recorded which). The chain employs TRBV19 and TRBJ1-5; D remains ambiguous. The CDR3 protein is CASSMAHRGDQPQHF. DNA of the CDR3: TGTGCCAGTAGTATGGCCCATCGCGGAGATCAGCCCCAGCATTTT.